This is a list of T cell receptor beta chains from one sample in a study of PD-1 blockade in classical Hodgkin lymphoma. Method: immunoSEQ multiplex PCR; TCRdb's copy keeps in-frame clones and lacks some. The repertoire holds 30,000 to 40,000 clones, with around 78% as singletons. Material: peripheral blood mononuclear cells (PBMCs), obtained at baseline. The receptors originated from a human donor with classical Hodgkin lymphoma. CDR3s leave out the opening cysteine and the closing phenylalanine or tryptophan. Fields, in order: J gene, V gene, CDR3 length, CDR3 protein.

J: TRBJ1-1; V: TRBV2; length: 12; CDR3: ASRRSGLVTEAF
J: TRBJ2-5; V: TRBV5-8; length: 12; CDR3: ASSRNRVLETQY
J: TRBJ1-5; V: TRBV28; length: 13; CDR3: ASSFRYRGNQPQH
J: TRBJ1-1; V: TRBV7-8; length: 13; CDR3: ASSGSTNMNTEAF
J: TRBJ1-3; V: TRBV7-6; length: 14; CDR3: ASSLAPDDSGNTIY
J: TRBJ1-1; V: TRBV13; length: 12; CDR3: ASSLGGGSTEAF
J: TRBJ2-3; V: TRBV5-1; length: 14; CDR3: ASSLGLAEGTDTQY
J: TRBJ2-5; V: TRBV5-1; length: 14; CDR3: ASSLVTSGSGETQY
J: TRBJ2-5; V: TRBV9; length: 13; CDR3: ASSASGSVLETQY
J: TRBJ1-1; V: TRBV5-1; length: 13; CDR3: ASSAAQGRNTEAF
J: TRBJ1-1; V: TRBV18; length: 12; CDR3: ASSPRTGTTEAF
J: TRBJ2-3; V: TRBV6-4; length: 13; CDR3: ASSEGQLNVNTQY
J: TRBJ2-7; V: TRBV28; length: 13; CDR3: ASAQIAGGTYEQY
J: TRBJ2-7; V: TRBV18; length: 14; CDR3: ASSPLGPGIDYEQY
J: TRBJ1-1; V: TRBV4-1; length: 10; CDR3: ASSPTGAQAF
J: TRBJ1-1; V: TRBV27; length: 12; CDR3: ASSRREGSTEAF
J: TRBJ1-4; V: TRBV5-1; length: 13; CDR3: ASTLGRTPNEKLF